The rows below give T cell receptor beta chains drawn from one sample of a study of blood T cell repertoires in COVID-19. The protocol was immunoSEQ multiplex PCR, while the TCRdb copy is restricted to in-frame clones and leaves out a portion. Found here are 300,000 or so clones, 86% of them singletons; the top ten hold around 1.5%. What was sequenced was peripheral blood. These receptor sequences come from a woman in her forties or fifties with acute or convalescent COVID-19. Each CDR3 is given with its conserved first and last residue. The D gene is left open where the match is weak. Where a row states a size, it is once, few, many or the class of an expanded clone; other rows omit it.

cdr3_nt: TGCGCCAGCAGCCACCTAATCGGACTAACCCGACCCTACGAGCAGTACTTC; cdr3_aa: CASSHLIGLTRPYEQYF; d_call: NA; v_call: TRBV4-1; clone_size: NA; j_call: TRBJ2-7
cdr3_nt: TGTGCCAGCAGCTTAGACCCTGACAGGACGTATAGCAATCAGCCCCAGCATTTT; cdr3_aa: CASSLDPDRTYSNQPQHF; d_call: NA; v_call: TRBV7-8; clone_size: NA; j_call: TRBJ1-5
cdr3_nt: TGTGCCAGTAGTATCGGGCAGGGCGCCTACGAGCAGTACTTC; cdr3_aa: CASSIGQGAYEQYF; d_call: NA; v_call: TRBV19; clone_size: NA; j_call: TRBJ2-7
cdr3_nt: TGTGCCAGCAGCTTAGGAGGTGGGGGAGGAGGTGAAAAACTGTTTTTT; cdr3_aa: CASSLGGGGGGEKLFF; d_call: NA; v_call: TRBV5-4; clone_size: NA; j_call: TRBJ1-4
cdr3_nt: TGTGCCAGCAGTTACTCCCTCAGGGCAACTAATGAAAAACTGTTTTTT; cdr3_aa: CASSYSLRATNEKLFF; d_call: NA; v_call: TRBV6-5; clone_size: NA; j_call: TRBJ1-4
cdr3_nt: TGTGCCAGCAGTAAGCCTTCGGACAGAGCGTACAACGATGAGCAGTTCTTC; cdr3_aa: CASSKPSDRAYNDEQFF; d_call: NA; v_call: TRBV6-2/TRBV6-3; clone_size: NA; j_call: TRBJ2-1
cdr3_nt: TGTGCCAGCAGCGGCTTTCGGGGGGGCACAGATACGCAGTATTTT; cdr3_aa: CASSGFRGGTDTQYF; d_call: TRBD2; v_call: TRBV11-2; clone_size: once; j_call: TRBJ2-3
cdr3_nt: TGTGCCAGCAGCCACCTGGGACAGGGTAATGAAAAACTGTTTTTT; cdr3_aa: CASSHLGQGNEKLFF; d_call: TRBD1; v_call: TRBV3-1/TRBV3-2; clone_size: NA; j_call: TRBJ1-4
cdr3_nt: TGTGCCAGCAGCTTTAATTTTTTACTAGCGGGAGGCAATGAGCAGTTCTTC; cdr3_aa: CASSFNFLLAGGNEQFF; d_call: TRBD2; v_call: TRBV11-2; clone_size: NA; j_call: TRBJ2-1
cdr3_nt: TGTGCCAGCAGCCCCCGACAGCATAACTATGGCTACACCTTC; cdr3_aa: CASSPRQHNYGYTF; d_call: NA; v_call: TRBV9; clone_size: once; j_call: TRBJ1-2
cdr3_nt: TGTGCCAGCAGTGAAGCGTGGACGGCAACGGGAGGAGGCTTC; cdr3_aa: CASSEAWTATGGGF; d_call: TRBD2; v_call: TRBV6-1; clone_size: NA; j_call: TRBJ2-7
cdr3_nt: TGCGCCAGCAGCCAGGGACAGGGAGGGGAAAAACTGTTTTTT; cdr3_aa: CASSQGQGGEKLFF; d_call: TRBD1; v_call: TRBV5-1; clone_size: NA; j_call: TRBJ1-4
cdr3_nt: TGTGCCAGCAGCCAACCGGGGGGACTCAACATTCAGTACTTC; cdr3_aa: CASSQPGGLNIQYF; d_call: TRBD2; v_call: TRBV3-1/TRBV3-2; clone_size: NA; j_call: TRBJ2-4
cdr3_nt: TGTGCCAGCAGTTCCTATAGCCGGAGCACCGGGGAGCTGTTTTTT; cdr3_aa: CASSSYSRSTGELFF; d_call: NA; v_call: TRBV28; clone_size: NA; j_call: TRBJ2-2
cdr3_nt: TGTGCCAGCCATTCCGGGGGGGCGGAGGGAAACACCATATATTTT; cdr3_aa: CASHSGGAEGNTIYF; d_call: NA; v_call: TRBV28; clone_size: NA; j_call: TRBJ1-3
cdr3_nt: TGTGCCAGCAGCTCAACAGGGGTCCTCCGTTACGAGCAGTACTTC; cdr3_aa: CASSSTGVLRYEQYF; d_call: TRBD1; v_call: TRBV5-5; clone_size: NA; j_call: TRBJ2-7
cdr3_nt: TGTGCCAGCAGCTTAGCACAGGGTGGTGGCTACACCTTC; cdr3_aa: CASSLAQGGGYTF; d_call: NA; v_call: TRBV7-8; clone_size: NA; j_call: TRBJ1-2
cdr3_nt: TGTGCCAGTAGTATTGGACAGACCTATGGCTACACCTTC; cdr3_aa: CASSIGQTYGYTF; d_call: NA; v_call: TRBV19; clone_size: NA; j_call: TRBJ1-2
cdr3_nt: TGTGCCAGCAGCCCCGGACAATCGAACACTGAAGCTTTCTTT; cdr3_aa: CASSPGQSNTEAFF; d_call: NA; v_call: TRBV5-4; clone_size: NA; j_call: TRBJ1-1
cdr3_nt: TGCAGCGGAAACAGGGATTTGAACACTGAAGCTTTCTTT; cdr3_aa: CSGNRDLNTEAFF; d_call: NA; v_call: TRBV29-1; clone_size: NA; j_call: TRBJ1-1
cdr3_nt: TGCGCCAGCAGCTTGGGGGCGACAGATACGCAGTATTTT; cdr3_aa: CASSLGATDTQYF; d_call: NA; v_call: TRBV5-1; clone_size: NA; j_call: TRBJ2-3
cdr3_nt: TGTGCCACCAGTGTAGGGGACACTGAAGCTTTCTTT; cdr3_aa: CATSVGDTEAFF; d_call: NA; v_call: TRBV24-1; clone_size: NA; j_call: TRBJ1-1
cdr3_nt: TGTGCCAGCAGCTTGGGACAGGGGGATGAAGCTTTCTTT; cdr3_aa: CASSLGQGDEAFF; d_call: TRBD1; v_call: TRBV7-8; clone_size: NA; j_call: TRBJ1-1
cdr3_nt: TGTGCCAGCAGCGCTACTAGCGGGGGTCAAGAGACCCAGTACTTC; cdr3_aa: CASSATSGGQETQYF; d_call: TRBD2; v_call: TRBV11-2; clone_size: NA; j_call: TRBJ2-5
cdr3_nt: TGTGCCAGCAGTTTTCTGGGGCCAAACTATGGCTACACCTTC; cdr3_aa: CASSFLGPNYGYTF; d_call: NA; v_call: TRBV28; clone_size: few; j_call: TRBJ1-2
cdr3_nt: TGTGCCAGCAGCTTAATGACTAGCACAGATACGCAGTATTTT; cdr3_aa: CASSLMTSTDTQYF; d_call: NA; v_call: TRBV7-2; clone_size: NA; j_call: TRBJ2-3
cdr3_nt: TGTGCCTGGAACAGACTAGCGGAGTCCTACGAGCAGTACTTC; cdr3_aa: CAWNRLAESYEQYF; d_call: TRBD2; v_call: TRBV30; clone_size: NA; j_call: TRBJ2-7
cdr3_nt: TGTGCCAGCAGCCTCGGACAGATCTACAATGAGCAGTTCTTC; cdr3_aa: CASSLGQIYNEQFF; d_call: NA; v_call: TRBV7-6; clone_size: NA; j_call: TRBJ2-1
cdr3_nt: TGCAGCGTTGCGGTGCAGGCAACTAATGAAAAACTGTTTTTT; cdr3_aa: CSVAVQATNEKLFF; d_call: NA; v_call: TRBV29-1; clone_size: NA; j_call: TRBJ1-4
cdr3_nt: TGTGCCAGCAGTTACGGGACAGCCAATAATGAAAAACTGTTTTTT; cdr3_aa: CASSYGTANNEKLFF; d_call: TRBD1; v_call: TRBV6-5; clone_size: once; j_call: TRBJ1-4
cdr3_nt: TGTGCCAGCAGTGAATTCCCCGACAGGTCTAGAAACACCATATATTTT; cdr3_aa: CASSEFPDRSRNTIYF; d_call: NA; v_call: TRBV6-1; clone_size: NA; j_call: TRBJ1-3
cdr3_nt: TGCGCCAGCAGCCACGGACAGGGCTACGAGCAGTACTTC; cdr3_aa: CASSHGQGYEQYF; d_call: TRBD1; v_call: TRBV4-1; clone_size: once; j_call: TRBJ2-7
cdr3_nt: TGCAGCGTTGAAGGGATTTGGACAGACACAGATACGCAGTATTTT; cdr3_aa: CSVEGIWTDTDTQYF; d_call: NA; v_call: TRBV29-1; clone_size: once; j_call: TRBJ2-3
cdr3_nt: TGTGCCAGCAGTAGACACGGGACAGGGGTAGCAAAGACCCAGTACTTC; cdr3_aa: CASSRHGTGVAKTQYF; d_call: TRBD1; v_call: TRBV27; clone_size: NA; j_call: TRBJ2-5
cdr3_nt: TGTGCCAGCAGTTTAAGTCCCGAGGTCGCTACCTACGAGCAGTACTTC; cdr3_aa: CASSLSPEVATYEQYF; d_call: NA; v_call: TRBV27; clone_size: NA; j_call: TRBJ2-7
cdr3_nt: TGTGCCAGCAGCTCGGGACAGCCCTACAATGAGCAGTTCTTC; cdr3_aa: CASSSGQPYNEQFF; d_call: TRBD1; v_call: TRBV7-3; clone_size: NA; j_call: TRBJ2-1
cdr3_nt: TGTGCCTTTTCTGGGGACAGGATCGATGGCTACACCTTC; cdr3_aa: CAFSGDRIDGYTF; d_call: TRBD1; v_call: TRBV30; clone_size: once; j_call: TRBJ1-2
cdr3_nt: TGTGCCAGCAGCTTAGGCGGGAGGGTGGGAGAGACCCAGTACTTC; cdr3_aa: CASSLGGRVGETQYF; d_call: NA; v_call: TRBV12-1; clone_size: NA; j_call: TRBJ2-5
cdr3_nt: TGCGCCAGCAGCTTGGTCACTACTCCCTTCTCCTACAATGAGCAGTTCTTC; cdr3_aa: CASSLVTTPFSYNEQFF; d_call: NA; v_call: TRBV5-1; clone_size: NA; j_call: TRBJ2-1
cdr3_nt: TGTGCCAGCATCCTAGCGGGAGGCGAAGAGACCCAGTACTTC; cdr3_aa: CASILAGGEETQYF; d_call: TRBD2; v_call: TRBV6-1; clone_size: NA; j_call: TRBJ2-5
cdr3_nt: TGTGCCAGCAGCTTGGGTACCGGAGGACTAGCGGGTGAGCAGTTCTTC; cdr3_aa: CASSLGTGGLAGEQFF; d_call: TRBD2; v_call: TRBV5-5; clone_size: NA; j_call: TRBJ2-1
cdr3_nt: TGTGCCAGCAGCTTGAGGACAGGGGTCTACGAGCAGTACTTC; cdr3_aa: CASSLRTGVYEQYF; d_call: TRBD1; v_call: TRBV5-4; clone_size: NA; j_call: TRBJ2-7
cdr3_nt: TGTGCCAGCAGTGAAGGACAGGGCAGCATTCAGTACTTC; cdr3_aa: CASSEGQGSIQYF; d_call: TRBD1; v_call: TRBV2; clone_size: NA; j_call: TRBJ2-4
cdr3_nt: TGTGCCAGCAGTAGGACAGGGGTTTACGAGCAGTACTTC; cdr3_aa: CASSRTGVYEQYF; d_call: TRBD1; v_call: TRBV6-5; clone_size: NA; j_call: TRBJ2-7
cdr3_nt: TGTGCCTGGGAACCCGGGACAGGCGGGACAGATACGCAGTATTTT; cdr3_aa: CAWEPGTGGTDTQYF; d_call: TRBD1; v_call: TRBV30; clone_size: NA; j_call: TRBJ2-3
cdr3_nt: TGTGCCAGTAGTATGGGGCGGGGGAGGACCGGGGAGCTGTTTTTT; cdr3_aa: CASSMGRGRTGELFF; d_call: TRBD2; v_call: TRBV19; clone_size: NA; j_call: TRBJ2-2
cdr3_nt: TGTGCCACCAGTGATCGGACAGGGAGTAGCTCCTACGAGCAGTACTTC; cdr3_aa: CATSDRTGSSSYEQYF; d_call: TRBD1; v_call: TRBV24-1; clone_size: NA; j_call: TRBJ2-7
cdr3_nt: TGTGCCAGCAGCTTAGACAGAACAGGGCCAGATACGCAGTATTTT; cdr3_aa: CASSLDRTGPDTQYF; d_call: NA; v_call: TRBV7-9; clone_size: NA; j_call: TRBJ2-3
cdr3_nt: TGTGCCAGCAGTGAAGGCGGAGGGACTATCTCCTACGAGCAGTACTTC; cdr3_aa: CASSEGGGTISYEQYF; d_call: TRBD2; v_call: TRBV5-4; clone_size: NA; j_call: TRBJ2-7
cdr3_nt: TGTGCCAGCAGCATTCGTCGGTTAGCGGGTAGTACCGGGGAGCTGTTTTTT; cdr3_aa: CASSIRRLAGSTGELFF; d_call: TRBD2; v_call: TRBV7-8; clone_size: NA; j_call: TRBJ2-2
cdr3_nt: TGCAGCCCAAAGCTAGCGGGAGTGGGTGAGACCCAGTACTTC; cdr3_aa: CSPKLAGVGETQYF; d_call: TRBD2; v_call: TRBV29-1; clone_size: NA; j_call: TRBJ2-5
cdr3_nt: TGTGCCAGCAGTCCGCCGGGGGTAAGGGGATTTTACGAGCAGTACTTC; cdr3_aa: CASSPPGVRGFYEQYF; d_call: NA; v_call: TRBV27; clone_size: NA; j_call: TRBJ2-7
cdr3_nt: TGTGCCACCAGTGAAGCTAGCGGAGGGGCCTACGAGCAGTACTTC; cdr3_aa: CATSEASGGAYEQYF; d_call: TRBD2; v_call: TRBV24-1; clone_size: NA; j_call: TRBJ2-7